This T cell receptor beta chain was sequenced during a study of blood T cell repertoires in COVID-19. Study-level information: The United States, Italy and Spain supplied acute and convalescent COVID-19 samples.

In the authors' methods: Estimation of nucleated cell counts was performed using reference gene primer amplification. Sequenced by immunoSEQ multiplex PCR; TCRdb stores in-frame clones only, minus some. That table furnishes V, J and clone size, whereas the DNA furnished D and trimming. The sample holds more than 110,000 clones; more than 65% are singletons and the top ten take under 4.5%. J gave up 9 bases and V 5 bases, and 8 bases lay outside the gene matches. Per germline, CDR1 GTSNPN and CDR2 SVGIG (reference sequence). The CDR3 is made up of 12 amino acids. Input material: peripheral blood. The V and J genes are TRBV30 and TRBJ1-1; TRBD1 agrees at 8 bases. The receptor was isolated from a woman aged 55-70 years with acute or convalescent COVID-19. In DNA, the CDR3 is TGTGCCTGGGTCGGACAGGGCCCACAAGCTTTCTTT. Translating gives CAWVGQGPQAFF. Filled out from reference TRBV30 and TRBJ1-1, the complete variable domain reads SQTIHQWPATLVQPVGSPLSLECTVEGTSNPNLYWYRQAAGRGLQLLFYSVGIGQISSEVPQNLSASRPQDRQFILSSKKLLLSDSGFYLCAWVGQGPQAFFGQGTRLTVV.